This T cell receptor (beta chain) was recovered during a study of T cell responses to AZD1222 COVID-19 vaccine. Across the whole study: Investigators merged groups given second doses at roughly 4 or roughly 12 weeks. Whole-study results and caveats: Regions 160-218 and 743-854 dominated among vaccine-associated CD4 TCRs spanning spike. Only after the peak T cell response were repertoires sampled.

V gave up 4 bases and J gave up 10 bases, with 18 bases separating them. The CDR3 runs 14 residues. Germline assignment: CDR1 SGHDT and CDR2 YYEEEE. A word on this clone: Its specificity is not known.

Sequencing was performed with immunoSEQ multiplex PCR; in TCRdb, only in-frame clones are kept and a portion is missing. This sample has about 150,000 clones, with roughly 92% found just once. The sample here was peripheral blood, taken on day 0 of AZD1222 vaccination. This rearrangement joins TRBV5-6 to TRBJ2-1; TRBD1 or TRBD2 may be the D gene (5 bases each). This receptor was taken from an adult in good health. The CDR3 nucleotides are TGTGCCAGCAGCCCCCCCCAGAGGGGTAGAGAGCAGTTCTTC. Amino acids: CASSPPQRGREQFF.